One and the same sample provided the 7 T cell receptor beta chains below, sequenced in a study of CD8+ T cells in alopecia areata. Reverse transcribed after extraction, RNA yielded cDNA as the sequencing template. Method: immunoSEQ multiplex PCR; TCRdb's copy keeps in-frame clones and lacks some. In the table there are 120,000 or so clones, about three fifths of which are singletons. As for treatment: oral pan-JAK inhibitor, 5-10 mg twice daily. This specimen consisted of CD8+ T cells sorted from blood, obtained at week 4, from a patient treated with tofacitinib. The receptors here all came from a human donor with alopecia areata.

The CDR3 DNA sequence: TGTGCCAGCAACCGGGACAGGAGGGAAACTGAAGCTTTCTTT. This gives the protein CASNRDRRETEAFF. The chain is built from TRBV28 and TRBJ1-1; 8 nucleotides agree with TRBD1. V shed 7 bases and J 5 bases; nucleotides not matched to a gene: 9. The CDR3 contains 14 residues. Per germline, CDR1 MDHEN and CDR2 SYDVKM.

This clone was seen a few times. CDR3 in DNA: TGTGCCAGCAGTCCGGGGGACAGACAGGAAAAACTGTTTTTT. Amino acid sequence: CASSPGDRQEKLFF. The chain links TRBV27 to TRBJ1-4; 7 bases align to TRBD1. The trim removed 5 bases at V and 8 bases at J, leaving 8 bases unmatched. CDR3 length: 14 amino acids. CDR1 and CDR2 (germline): MNHEY, SMNVEV (reference sequence).

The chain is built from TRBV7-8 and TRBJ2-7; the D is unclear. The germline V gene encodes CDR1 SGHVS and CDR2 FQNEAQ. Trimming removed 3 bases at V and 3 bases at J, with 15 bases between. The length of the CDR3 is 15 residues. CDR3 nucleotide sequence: TGTGCCAGCAGCTTGTCCGGGCCGGAAAGCTACGAGCAGTACTTC. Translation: CASSLSGPESYEQYF.

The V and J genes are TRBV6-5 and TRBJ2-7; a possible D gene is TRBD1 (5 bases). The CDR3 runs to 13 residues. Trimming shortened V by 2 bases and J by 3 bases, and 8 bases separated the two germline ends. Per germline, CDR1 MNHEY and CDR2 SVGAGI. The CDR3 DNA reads TGTGCCAGCAGTTACAGGGGAAACTACGAGCAGTACTTC. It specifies CASSYRGNYEQYF.

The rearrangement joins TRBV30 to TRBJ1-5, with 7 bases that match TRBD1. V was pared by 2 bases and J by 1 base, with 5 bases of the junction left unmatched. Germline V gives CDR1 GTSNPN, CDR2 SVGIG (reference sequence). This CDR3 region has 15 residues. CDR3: CAWSPGQVSNQPQHF. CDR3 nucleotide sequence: TGTGCCTGGAGTCCCGGACAGGTCAGCAATCAGCCCCAGCATTTT.

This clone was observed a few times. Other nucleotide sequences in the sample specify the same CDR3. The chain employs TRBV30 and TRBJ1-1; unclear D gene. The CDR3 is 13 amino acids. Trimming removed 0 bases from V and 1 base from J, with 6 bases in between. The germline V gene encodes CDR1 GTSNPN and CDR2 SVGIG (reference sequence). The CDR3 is CAWSVLGNTEAFF. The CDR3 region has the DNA TGTGCCTGGAGTGTACTAGGGAACACTGAAGCTTTCTTT.

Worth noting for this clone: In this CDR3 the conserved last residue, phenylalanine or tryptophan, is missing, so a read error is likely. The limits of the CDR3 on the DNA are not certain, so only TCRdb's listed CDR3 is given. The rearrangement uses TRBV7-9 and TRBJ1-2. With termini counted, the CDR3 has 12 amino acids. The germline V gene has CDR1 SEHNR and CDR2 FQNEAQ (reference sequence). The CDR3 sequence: CASSSFDTPGKV.